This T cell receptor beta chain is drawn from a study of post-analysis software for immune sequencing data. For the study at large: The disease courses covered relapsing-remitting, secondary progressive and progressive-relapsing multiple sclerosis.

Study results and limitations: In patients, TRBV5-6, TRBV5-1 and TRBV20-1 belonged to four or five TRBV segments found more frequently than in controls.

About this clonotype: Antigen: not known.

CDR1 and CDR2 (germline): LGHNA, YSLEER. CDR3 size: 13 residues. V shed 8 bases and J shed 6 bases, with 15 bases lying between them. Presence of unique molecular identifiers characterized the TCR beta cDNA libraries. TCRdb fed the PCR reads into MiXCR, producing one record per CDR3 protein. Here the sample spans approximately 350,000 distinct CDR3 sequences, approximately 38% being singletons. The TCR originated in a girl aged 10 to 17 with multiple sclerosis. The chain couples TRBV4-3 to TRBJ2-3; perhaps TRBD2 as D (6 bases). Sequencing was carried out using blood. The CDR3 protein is CASSAGPLDTQYF. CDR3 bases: TGCGCCAGCTCGGCGGGGCCCCTCGATACGCAGTATTTT.